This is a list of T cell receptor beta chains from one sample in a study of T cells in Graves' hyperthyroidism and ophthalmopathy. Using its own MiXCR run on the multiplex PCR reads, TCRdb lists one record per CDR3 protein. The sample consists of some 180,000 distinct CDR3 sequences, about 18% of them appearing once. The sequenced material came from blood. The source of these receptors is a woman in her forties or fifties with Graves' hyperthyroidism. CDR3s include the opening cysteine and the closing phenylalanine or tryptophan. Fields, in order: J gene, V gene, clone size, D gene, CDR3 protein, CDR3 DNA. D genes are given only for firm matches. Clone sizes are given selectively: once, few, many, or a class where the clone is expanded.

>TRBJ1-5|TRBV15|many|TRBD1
CATSSQGRQGLQPQHF
TGTGCCACCAGCAGCCAAGGGAGACAGGGGTTACAGCCCCAGCATTTT
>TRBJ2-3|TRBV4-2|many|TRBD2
CASSQGGGGADTQYF
TGTGCCAGCAGCCAAGGTGGGGGGGGGGCAGATACGCAGTATTTT
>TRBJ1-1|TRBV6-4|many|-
CASKDSPGTEAFF
TGTGCCAGCAAGGATAGTCCGGGCACTGAAGCTTTCTTT
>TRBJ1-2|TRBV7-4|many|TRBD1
CASSSPLQGARDYGYTF
TGTGCCAGCAGCTCCCCTCTCCAGGGGGCGCGGGACTATGGCTACACCTTC
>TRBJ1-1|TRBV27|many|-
CASNPTGGGRNTEAFF
TGTGCCAGCAACCCGACAGGCGGGGGCCGGAACACTGAAGCTTTCTTT
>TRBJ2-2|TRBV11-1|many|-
CASSLAGGGTGELFF
TGTGCCAGCAGCTTAGCCGGGGGAGGCACCGGGGAGCTGTTTTTT
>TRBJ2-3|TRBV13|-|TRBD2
CASSHRGGVAGDSTDTQYF
TGTGCCAGCAGCCACCGCGGCGGGGTAGCGGGGGATAGCACAGATACGCAGTATTTT
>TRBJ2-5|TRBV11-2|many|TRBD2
CASSSLAGGLETQYF
TGTGCCAGCAGTTCGCTGGCGGGGGGGCTGGAGACCCAGTACTTC
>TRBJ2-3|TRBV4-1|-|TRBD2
CASSLAGTSGGTRANTQYF
TGCGCCAGCAGCCTAGCCGGGACTAGCGGGGGGACGCGAGCGAATACGCAGTATTTT
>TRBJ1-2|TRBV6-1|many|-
CASSYDEDYYGYTF
TGTGCCAGCAGCTATGATGAGGATTACTATGGCTACACCTTC
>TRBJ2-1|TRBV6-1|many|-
CASFGGSYNEQFF
TGTGCCAGCTTCGGGGGCTCCTACAATGAGCAGTTCTTC
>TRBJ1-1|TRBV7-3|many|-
CASMEAVNTEAFF
TGTGCCAGCATGGAGGCGGTGAACACTGAAGCTTTCTTT
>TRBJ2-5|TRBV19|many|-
CASSPSFGTQYF
TGTGCCAGTAGTCCTTCTTTCGGGACCCAGTACTTC
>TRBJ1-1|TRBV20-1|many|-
CSVGDTHNTEAFF
TGCAGTGTAGGGGACACTCATAACACTGAAGCTTTCTTT
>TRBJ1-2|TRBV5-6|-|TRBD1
CASILTTKDRDGYTF
TGTGCCAGCATCCTTACGACCAAGGACAGGGATGGCTACACCTTC
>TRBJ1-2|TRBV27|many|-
CASSPSRGSDYGYTF
TGTGCCAGCAGTCCAAGTCGTGGATCCGACTATGGCTACACCTTC
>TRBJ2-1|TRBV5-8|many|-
CASSADSSNEQFF
TGTGCCAGCAGCGCAGACAGTAGCAATGAGCAGTTCTTC
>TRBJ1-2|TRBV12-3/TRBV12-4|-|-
CASSLHKNGPFYGYTF
TGTGCCAGCAGTTTACATAAGAACGGCCCGTTCTATGGCTACACCTTC
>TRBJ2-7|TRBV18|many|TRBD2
CASSKRGDLGEQYF
TGTGCCAGCTCAAAGCGGGGTGACTTGGGGGAGCAGTACTTC
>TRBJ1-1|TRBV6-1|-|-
CASSFIGARRTEAFF
TGTGCCAGCAGCTTTATTGGGGCCAGAAGGACTGAAGCTTTCTTT
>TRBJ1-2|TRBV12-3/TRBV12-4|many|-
CASSVQGFRSHYGYTF
TGTGCCAGCAGTGTTCAGGGGTTCCGGAGTCACTATGGCTACACCTTC
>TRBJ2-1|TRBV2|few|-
CASASYNEQFF
TGTGCCAGCGCTAGCTACAATGAGCAGTTCTTC
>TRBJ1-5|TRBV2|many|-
CASSEALLGQPQHF
TGTGCCAGCAGTGAAGCGCTTCTTGGGCAGCCCCAGCATTTT
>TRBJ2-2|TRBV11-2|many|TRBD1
CASSFGTGGKGELFF
TGTGCCAGCAGCTTCGGGACAGGGGGCAAGGGGGAGCTGTTTTTT
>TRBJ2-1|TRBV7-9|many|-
CASSLGPGGSYNEQFF
TGTGCCAGCAGCTTAGGTCCTGGGGGGTCCTACAATGAGCAGTTCTTC
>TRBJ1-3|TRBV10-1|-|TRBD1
CASSDRGAGNTIYF
TGCGCCAGCAGTGACAGGGGGGCTGGAAACACCATATATTTT
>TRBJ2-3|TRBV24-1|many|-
CATSDPSAASTDTQYF
TGTGCCACCAGTGACCCCTCCGCAGCTAGCACAGATACGCAGTATTTT
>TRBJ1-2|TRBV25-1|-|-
CASSESQGANYGYTF
TGTGCCAGCAGTGAATCACAGGGTGCTAACTATGGCTACACCTTC
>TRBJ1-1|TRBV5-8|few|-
CASSLAKGPRNTEAFF
TGTGCCAGCAGCTTGGCGAAGGGACCGCGGAACACTGAAGCTTTCTTT
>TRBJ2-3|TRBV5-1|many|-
CASSWQTDTQYF
TGCGCCAGCAGCTGGCAGACAGATACGCAGTATTTT
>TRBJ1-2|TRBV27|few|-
CASSSSSGDYGYTF
TGTGCCAGCAGTTCCAGCAGTGGGGACTATGGCTACACCTTC
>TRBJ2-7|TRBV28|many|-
CASSSGDQPYEQYF
TGTGCCAGCAGTTCAGGCGACCAACCCTACGAGCAGTACTTC
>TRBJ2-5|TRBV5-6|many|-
CASSTSGAGLETQYF
TGTGCCAGCAGCACCTCGGGGGCAGGGTTGGAGACCCAGTACTTC
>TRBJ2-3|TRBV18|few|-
CASSPTGFPTDTQYF
TGTGCCAGCTCACCTACAGGGTTTCCCACAGATACGCAGTATTTT
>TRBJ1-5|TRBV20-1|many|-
CSAGDGPRQPQHF
TGCAGTGCTGGAGACGGTCCGAGGCAGCCCCAGCATTTT
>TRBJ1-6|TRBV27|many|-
CASSLSQGNHSPLHF
TGTGCCAGCAGTTTGTCTCAGGGAAATCATTCACCCCTCCACTTT
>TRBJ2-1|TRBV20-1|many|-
CSASIDGLSSYNEQFF
TGCAGTGCTAGTATCGATGGCCTAAGCTCCTACAATGAGCAGTTCTTC
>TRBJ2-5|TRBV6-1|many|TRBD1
CASSENGDSRETQYF
TGTGCCAGCAGTGAAAATGGGGACAGTCGAGAGACCCAGTACTTC
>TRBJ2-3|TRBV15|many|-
CATSRESVGTSTDTQYF
TGTGCCACCAGCAGAGAGTCGGTAGGGACTAGCACAGATACGCAGTATTTT
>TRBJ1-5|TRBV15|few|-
CATSNTTAGAGDQPQHF
TGTGCCACCAGCAATACTACGGCCGGGGCAGGGGATCAGCCCCAGCATTTT
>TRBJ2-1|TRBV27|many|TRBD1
CASSRQGSYNEQFF
TGTGCCAGCAGCCGACAGGGGTCCTACAATGAGCAGTTCTTC
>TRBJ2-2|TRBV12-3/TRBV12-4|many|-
CASSTGLESRELFF
TGTGCCAGCAGCACTGGGCTCGAGAGCCGGGAGCTGTTTTTT
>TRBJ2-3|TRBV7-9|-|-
CASSRWGTDTQYF
TGTGCCAGCAGCCGATGGGGCACAGATACGCAGTATTTT
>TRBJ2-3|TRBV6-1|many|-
CANTMDVTDTQYF
TGTGCCAACACTATGGACGTCACAGATACGCAGTATTTT
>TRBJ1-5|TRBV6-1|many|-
CASSLGAEVRGNQPQHF
TGTGCCAGCAGCTTAGGGGCTGAGGTTAGGGGCAATCAGCCCCAGCATTTT
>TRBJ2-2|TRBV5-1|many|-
CASSLGRATGELFF
TGCGCCAGCAGCTTGGGCAGAGCGACCGGGGAGCTGTTTTTT
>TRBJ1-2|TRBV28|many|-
CASSSSWDYGYTF
TGTGCCAGCAGCTCCTCATGGGACTATGGCTACACCTTC
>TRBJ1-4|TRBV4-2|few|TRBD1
CASSQAPDRADEKLFF
TGTGCCAGCAGCCAAGCCCCAGACAGGGCGGACGAAAAACTGTTTTTT